This TCR beta chain stems from a study of blood T cell repertoires in COVID-19. For the study at large: Samples of COVID-19 (acute and convalescent) were obtained from the United States, Italy and Spain. PBMCs, B-cell-depleted T cells, or T cells provided the cDNA or gDNA that made up the material.

The V gene lost 1 base and the J gene lost 1 base, with 4 bases spanning the gap. CDR1 is SGHRS, CDR2 YFSETQ, per germline. There are 13 residues in the CDR3. Authors' data handling: Estimates of nucleated cell counts were drawn from the amplification of reference gene primers. Assay: immunoSEQ multiplex PCR; the TCRdb copy retains only in-frame clones and omits some. The DNA gave D and trimming, while V, J and clone size come from that table. The data hold under 60,000 clones, with about four fifths observed a single time. Sequenced: peripheral blood. The TCR comes from a human donor in a cohort sampled during active COVID-19. V and J are TRBV5-1 and TRBJ2-3, with D unclear. The CDR3 coding sequence is TGCGCCAGCAGCTTGCCTGGCACAGATACGCAGTATTTT. This gives the protein CASSLPGTDTQYF.